Sequencing of this T cell receptor beta chain was carried out in a study of cytomegalovirus exposure and HLA in healthy donors. Background on the study: The use of the same platform for the 100 to 150 validation repertoires and the 666 first-cohort repertoires was reported by a later analysis. Study observations and caveats: In vitro work confirmed that three CMV-associated chains recognize CMV antigens. As was reported, the classifier diagnosed cytomegalovirus status with high specificity and sensitivity.

A remark on this clone: Its matching antigen is unknown.

Losses at the gene ends were 3 bases for V and 4 bases for J; bases not matched to a gene: 18. The length of the CDR3 is 18 residues. The germline CDR1 and CDR2 sequences are GTSNPN and SVGIG (reference sequence). The assay was immunoSEQ multiplex PCR, and TCRdb's table has in-frame clones only and misses some. There are more than 110,000 clones in the sample; 94% occur only once, and around 1.9% lies in the top ten. The chain uses TRBV30 and TRBJ1-2; 9 bases agree with TRBD1. The receptor was isolated from a man aged 18 to 29 in good health and CMV-seropositive. Sequencing was performed on PBMCs. In DNA, the CDR3 is TGTGCCTGGAGGGACTCCATCCGGGACAGGGATTGGGGCTATGGCTACACCTTC. It is translated as CAWRDSIRDRDWGYGYTF.